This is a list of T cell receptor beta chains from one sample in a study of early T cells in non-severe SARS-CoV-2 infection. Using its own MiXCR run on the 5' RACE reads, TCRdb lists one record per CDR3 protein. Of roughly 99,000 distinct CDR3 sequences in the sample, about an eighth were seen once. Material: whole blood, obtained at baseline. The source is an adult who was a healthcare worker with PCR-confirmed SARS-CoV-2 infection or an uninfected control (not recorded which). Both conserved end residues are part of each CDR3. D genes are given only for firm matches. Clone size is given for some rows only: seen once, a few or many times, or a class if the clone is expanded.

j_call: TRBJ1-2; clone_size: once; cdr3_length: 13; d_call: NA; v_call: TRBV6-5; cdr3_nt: TGTGCCAGCAGTTACCGTGAGAACTATGGCTACACCTTC; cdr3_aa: CASSYRENYGYTF
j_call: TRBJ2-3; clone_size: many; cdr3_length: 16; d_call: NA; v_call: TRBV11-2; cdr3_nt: TGTGCCAGCAGCGCAAGCCCAGGACGGAACCTAGATACGCAGTATTTT; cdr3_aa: CASSASPGRNLDTQYF
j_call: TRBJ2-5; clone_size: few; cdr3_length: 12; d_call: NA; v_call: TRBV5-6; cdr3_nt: TGTGCCAGCAGCTTGGGGCCGGAGACCCAGTACTTC; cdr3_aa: CASSLGPETQYF
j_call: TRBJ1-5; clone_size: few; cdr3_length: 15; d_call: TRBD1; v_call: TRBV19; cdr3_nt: TGTGCCAGTAGTGTTGGGACAGGGGGCGGCCAGCCCCAGCATTTT; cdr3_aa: CASSVGTGGGQPQHF
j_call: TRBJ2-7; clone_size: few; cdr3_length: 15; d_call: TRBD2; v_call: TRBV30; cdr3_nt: TGTGCCTGGAGTCTTACTAGCGGGAGTGTCTCCGAGCAGTACTTC; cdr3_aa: CAWSLTSGSVSEQYF
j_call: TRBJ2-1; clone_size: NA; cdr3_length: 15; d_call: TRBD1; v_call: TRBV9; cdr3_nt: TGTGCCAGCAGCGTTACAGGGACAGGGGGTAATGAGCAGTTCTTC; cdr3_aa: CASSVTGTGGNEQFF
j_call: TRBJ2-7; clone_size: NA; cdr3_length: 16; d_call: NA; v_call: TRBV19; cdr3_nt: TGTGCCAGTAGTATAGTCGCGGTGGCCCACCCCTACGAGCAGTACTTC; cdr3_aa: CASSIVAVAHPYEQYF
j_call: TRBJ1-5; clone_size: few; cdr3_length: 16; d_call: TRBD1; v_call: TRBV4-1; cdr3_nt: TGCGCCAGCAGCCCGGACAGGGATTATAGCAATCAGCCCCAGCATTTT; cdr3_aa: CASSPDRDYSNQPQHF
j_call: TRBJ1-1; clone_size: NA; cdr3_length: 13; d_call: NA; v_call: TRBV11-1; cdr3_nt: TGTGCCAGCAGCTTAGGGTCGAACACTGAAGCTTTCTTT; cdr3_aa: CASSLGSNTEAFF
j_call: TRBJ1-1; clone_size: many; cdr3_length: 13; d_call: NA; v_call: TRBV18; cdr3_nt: TGTGCCAGCTCACCCACCCGGGTCACTGAAGCTTTCTTT; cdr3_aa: CASSPTRVTEAFF
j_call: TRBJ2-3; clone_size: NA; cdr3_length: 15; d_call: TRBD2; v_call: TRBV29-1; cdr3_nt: TGCAGCGTTGACCCGACTAGCGGGATAACAGATACGCAGTATTTT; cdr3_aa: CSVDPTSGITDTQYF
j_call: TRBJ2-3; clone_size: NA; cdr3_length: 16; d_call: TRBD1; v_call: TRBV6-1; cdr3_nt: TGTGCCAGCAGTGGACGGGACAGCACTAGCACAGATACGCAGTATTTT; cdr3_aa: CASSGRDSTSTDTQYF
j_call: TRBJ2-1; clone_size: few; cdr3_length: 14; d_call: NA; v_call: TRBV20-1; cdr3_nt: TGCAGTGCGCATCCGAGCGGCCCCTCGGATGAGCAGTTCTTC; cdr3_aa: CSAHPSGPSDEQFF
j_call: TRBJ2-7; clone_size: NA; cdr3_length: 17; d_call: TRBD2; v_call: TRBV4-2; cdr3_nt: TGTGCCAGCAGCCAAGTAGGGGCTAGCGGTGATGGGTACGAGCAGTACTTC; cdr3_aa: CASSQVGASGDGYEQYF
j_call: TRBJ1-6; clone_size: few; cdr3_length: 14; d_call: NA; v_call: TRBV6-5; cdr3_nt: TGTGCCAGCAGCCAGAGTAGAGCTAATTCACCCCTCCACTTT; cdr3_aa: CASSQSRANSPLHF
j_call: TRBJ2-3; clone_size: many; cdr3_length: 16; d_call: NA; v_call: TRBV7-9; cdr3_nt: TGTGCCAGCAGCCCGACCCTTGGGCTGTACACAGATACGCAGTATTTT; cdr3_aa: CASSPTLGLYTDTQYF
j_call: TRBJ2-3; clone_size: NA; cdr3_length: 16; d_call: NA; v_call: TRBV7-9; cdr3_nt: TGTGCCAGCAGCCCCGGACATTTCGCTAGCACAGATACGCAGTATTTT; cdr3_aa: CASSPGHFASTDTQYF
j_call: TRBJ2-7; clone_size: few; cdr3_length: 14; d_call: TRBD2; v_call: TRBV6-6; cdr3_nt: TGTGCCAGCAGGATAGCGGGAGGGATCGGCGAGCAGTACTTC; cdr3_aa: CASRIAGGIGEQYF
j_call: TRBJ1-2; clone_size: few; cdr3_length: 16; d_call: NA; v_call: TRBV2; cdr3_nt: TGTGCCAGCACCTCCCCGGGGGGGCTTACTAACTATGGCTACACCTTC; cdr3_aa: CASTSPGGLTNYGYTF
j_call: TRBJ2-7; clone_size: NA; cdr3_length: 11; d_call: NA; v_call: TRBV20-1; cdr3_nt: TGCAGTGCCAAAGGAACCTACGAGCAGTACTTC; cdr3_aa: CSAKGTYEQYF
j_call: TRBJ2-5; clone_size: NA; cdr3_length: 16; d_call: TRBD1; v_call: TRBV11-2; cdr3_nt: TGTGCCAGCAGCCTAGGGACAGATACCGGGCGAGAGACCCAGTACTTC; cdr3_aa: CASSLGTDTGRETQYF
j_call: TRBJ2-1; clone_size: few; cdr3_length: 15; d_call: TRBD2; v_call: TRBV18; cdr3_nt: TGTGCCAGCTCACCCGGCGGGGGGGTCTACAATGAGCAGTTCTTC; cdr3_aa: CASSPGGGVYNEQFF
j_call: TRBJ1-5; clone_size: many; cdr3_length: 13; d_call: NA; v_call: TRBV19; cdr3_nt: TGTGCCAGTAGTCTTGACAAATATCAGCCCCAGCATTTT; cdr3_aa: CASSLDKYQPQHF
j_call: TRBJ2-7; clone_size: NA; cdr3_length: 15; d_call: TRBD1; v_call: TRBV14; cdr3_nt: TGTGCCAGCAGCCAAGATGACAGGGGAGTGTACGAGCAGTACTTC; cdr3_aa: CASSQDDRGVYEQYF
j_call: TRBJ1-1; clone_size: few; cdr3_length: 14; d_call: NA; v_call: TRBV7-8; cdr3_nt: TGTGCCAGCAGTTCCCAACAGGGGAACACTGAAGCTTTCTTT; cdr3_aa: CASSSQQGNTEAFF
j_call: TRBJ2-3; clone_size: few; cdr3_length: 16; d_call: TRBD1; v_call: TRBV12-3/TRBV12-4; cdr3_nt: TGTGCCAGCAGTTTGGCCGGGACAGGGCCCACAGATACGCAGTATTTT; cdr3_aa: CASSLAGTGPTDTQYF
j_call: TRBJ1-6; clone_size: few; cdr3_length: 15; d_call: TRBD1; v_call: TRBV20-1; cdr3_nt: TGCAGTGCTAGTCAGACAGGGCTGCCCAATTCACCCCTCCACTTT; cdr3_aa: CSASQTGLPNSPLHF
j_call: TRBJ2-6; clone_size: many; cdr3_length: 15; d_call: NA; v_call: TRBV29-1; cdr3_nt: TGCAGCGTTGAAGAGGGTAGAGGCGGCCCCGTCGTCCTGACTTTC; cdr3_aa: CSVEEGRGGPVVLTF
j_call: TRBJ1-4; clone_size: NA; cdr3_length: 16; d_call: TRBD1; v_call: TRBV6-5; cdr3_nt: TGTGCCAGCAGTTACACAGACAGGGTATCGAATGAAAAACTGTTTTTT; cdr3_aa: CASSYTDRVSNEKLFF
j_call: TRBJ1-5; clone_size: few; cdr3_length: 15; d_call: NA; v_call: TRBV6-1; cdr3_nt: TGTGCCAGCCTCACCATAGGGGCAGGGTCGCAGCCCCAGCATTTT; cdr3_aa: CASLTIGAGSQPQHF
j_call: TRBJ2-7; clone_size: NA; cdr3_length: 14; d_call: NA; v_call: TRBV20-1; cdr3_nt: TGCAGTGCTAGAGATGAGCCCTTCTCCTACGAGCAGTACTTC; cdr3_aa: CSARDEPFSYEQYF
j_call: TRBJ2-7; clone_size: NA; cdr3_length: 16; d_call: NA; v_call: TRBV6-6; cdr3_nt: TGTGCCAGCAGTTACGGGGAGGCAGGGAGTAGGCACGAGCAGTACTTC; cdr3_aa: CASSYGEAGSRHEQYF
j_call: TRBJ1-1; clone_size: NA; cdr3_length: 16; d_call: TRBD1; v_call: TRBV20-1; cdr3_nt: TGCAGTGCTAGGAGAGTAGGACAGGACCCGAACACTGAAGCTTTCTTT; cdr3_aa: CSARRVGQDPNTEAFF
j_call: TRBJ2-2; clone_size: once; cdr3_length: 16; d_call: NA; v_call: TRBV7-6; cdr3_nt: TGTGCCAGCAGCTTAGTAGAAACGGGAAACACCGGGGAGCTGTTTTTT; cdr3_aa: CASSLVETGNTGELFF
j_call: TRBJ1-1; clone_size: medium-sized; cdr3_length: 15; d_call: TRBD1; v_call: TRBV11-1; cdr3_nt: TGTGCCAGCAGCTCCGAAGGACAGGGGCGCACTGAAGCTTTCTTT; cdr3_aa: CASSSEGQGRTEAFF
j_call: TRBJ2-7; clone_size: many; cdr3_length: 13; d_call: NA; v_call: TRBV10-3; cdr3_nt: TGTGCCATCAGCCCTACGACGGAGTACGAGCAGTACTTC; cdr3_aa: CAISPTTEYEQYF
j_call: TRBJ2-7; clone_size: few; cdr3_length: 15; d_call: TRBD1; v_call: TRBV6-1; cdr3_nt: TGTGCCAGCAAGAGATCGGGACAGGGGGAGTCCGAGCAGTACTTC; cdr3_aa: CASKRSGQGESEQYF
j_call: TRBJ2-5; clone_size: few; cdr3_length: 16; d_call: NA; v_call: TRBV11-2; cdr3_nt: TGTGCCAGCAGCTTAGGACAGGACAGCCCGATCGGGACCCAGTACTTC; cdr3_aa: CASSLGQDSPIGTQYF
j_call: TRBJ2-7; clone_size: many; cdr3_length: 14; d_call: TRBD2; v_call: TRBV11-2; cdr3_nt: TGTGCCAGCAGCTTGTCTAGCGGGAACTACGAGCAGTACTTC; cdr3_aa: CASSLSSGNYEQYF
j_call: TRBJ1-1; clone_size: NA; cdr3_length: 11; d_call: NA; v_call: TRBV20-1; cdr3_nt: TGCAGTGCTAGGCAGGGAGTTGAAGCTTTCTTT; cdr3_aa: CSARQGVEAFF
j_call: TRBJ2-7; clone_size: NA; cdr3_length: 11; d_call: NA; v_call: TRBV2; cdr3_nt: TGTGCCAGCAGCTCCTCAGGGGAGCAGTACTTC; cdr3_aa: CASSSSGEQYF
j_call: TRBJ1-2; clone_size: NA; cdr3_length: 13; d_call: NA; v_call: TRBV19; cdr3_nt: TGTGCCAGTAGTATCGGACAGCCAGGCGGCTACACCTTC; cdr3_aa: CASSIGQPGGYTF
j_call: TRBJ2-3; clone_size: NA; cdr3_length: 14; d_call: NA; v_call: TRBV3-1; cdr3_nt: TGTGCCAGCAGCCAAGTGCGGGGAACAGATACGCAGTATTTT; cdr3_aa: CASSQVRGTDTQYF
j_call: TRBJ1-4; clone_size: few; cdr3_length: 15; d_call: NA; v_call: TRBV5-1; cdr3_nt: TGCGCCAGCAGCTTGGTGGCAGGGGATCGTGAAAAACTGTTTTTT; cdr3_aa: CASSLVAGDREKLFF
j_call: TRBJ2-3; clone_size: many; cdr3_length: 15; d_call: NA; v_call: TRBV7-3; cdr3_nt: TGTGCCAGCAGCGCGATACCGGGGACCACAGATACGCAGTATTTT; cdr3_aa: CASSAIPGTTDTQYF
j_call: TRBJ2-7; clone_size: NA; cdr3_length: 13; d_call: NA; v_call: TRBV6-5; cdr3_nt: TGTGCCAGCACTGACCCTAGCTCCTACGAGCAGTACTTC; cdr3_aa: CASTDPSSYEQYF
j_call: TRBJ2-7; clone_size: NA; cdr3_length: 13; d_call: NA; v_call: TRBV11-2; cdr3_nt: TGTGCCAGCAGCTCGGGACCAATGTACGAGCAGTACTTC; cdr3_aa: CASSSGPMYEQYF
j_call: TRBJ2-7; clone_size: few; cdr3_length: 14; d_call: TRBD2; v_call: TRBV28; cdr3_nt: TGTGCCAGCAGTTTTTTTCGCGGGGGCTACGAGCAGTACTTC; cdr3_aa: CASSFFRGGYEQYF
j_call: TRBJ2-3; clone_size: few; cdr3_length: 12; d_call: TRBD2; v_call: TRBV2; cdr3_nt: TGTGCCGCTCGGGGGGTAGAAGATACGCAGTATTTT; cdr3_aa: CAARGVEDTQYF
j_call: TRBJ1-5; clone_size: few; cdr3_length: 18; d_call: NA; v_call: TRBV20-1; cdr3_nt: TGCAGTGCTAGACCTTACCGGGGGCCCGAGGGGGGCAATCAGCCCCAGCATTTT; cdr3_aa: CSARPYRGPEGGNQPQHF
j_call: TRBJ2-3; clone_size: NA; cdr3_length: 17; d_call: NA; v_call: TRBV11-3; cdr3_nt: TGTGCCAGCAGCTTAGATCGGGGACTTACTGGGTTAGATACGCAGTATTTT; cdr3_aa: CASSLDRGLTGLDTQYF
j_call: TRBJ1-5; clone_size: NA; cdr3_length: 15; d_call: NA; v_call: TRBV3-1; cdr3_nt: TGTGCCAGCAGCCAAGTTGGCGGGGGCAATCAGCCCCAGCATTTT; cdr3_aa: CASSQVGGGNQPQHF
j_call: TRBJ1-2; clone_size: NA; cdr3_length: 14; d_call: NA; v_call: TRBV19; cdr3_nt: TGTGCCAGTAGTATTGGCCTATACTATGATGGCTACACCTTC; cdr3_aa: CASSIGLYYDGYTF
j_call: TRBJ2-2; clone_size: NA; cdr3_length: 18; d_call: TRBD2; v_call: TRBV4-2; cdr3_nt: TGTGCCAGCAGCCAAGATTTCTTGGTGGCTAGCGGAACCGGGGAGCTGTTTTTT; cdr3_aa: CASSQDFLVASGTGELFF
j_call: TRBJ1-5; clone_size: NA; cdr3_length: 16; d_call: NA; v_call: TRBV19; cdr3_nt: TGTGCCAGTAGTATAAGGGGCGGCAATAGCAATCAGCCCCAGCATTTT; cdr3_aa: CASSIRGGNSNQPQHF
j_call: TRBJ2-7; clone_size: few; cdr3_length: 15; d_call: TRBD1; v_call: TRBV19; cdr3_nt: TGTGCCAGTAGTATACTTGGACAGGGGGCCTACGAGCAGTACTTC; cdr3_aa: CASSILGQGAYEQYF
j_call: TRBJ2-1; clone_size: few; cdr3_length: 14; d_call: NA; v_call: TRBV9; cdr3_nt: TGTGCCAGCAGCGTAGGAGAGGGTTTCAATGAGCAGTTCTTC; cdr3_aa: CASSVGEGFNEQFF